These T cell receptor beta chains were read from a single sample in a study of human T cells and chemical hapten exposure. TCRdb itself ran the RACE reads through MiXCR, one entry per CDR3 protein. The table includes some 300,000 distinct CDR3 sequences, around 5.5% detected once. This specimen was whole blood, taken in connection with sensitization to the hapten diphenylcyclopropenone (DPC). Receptor source: a woman aged 18 to 35 with alopecia areata. Some clones in this sample may be carry-over from other donors' samples. CDR3s leave out the opening cysteine and the closing phenylalanine or tryptophan. Each record gives: clone size, V gene, J gene, CDR3 protein. Expanded clones are given a class, and other clones once, few, many or no size at all.

abundance: -; v_gene: TRBV3-1; j_gene: TRBJ2-1; CDR3aa: ASSQDVLAGGNEQF
abundance: -; v_gene: TRBV5-4; j_gene: TRBJ2-3; CDR3aa: ASSLDDTDTQY
abundance: -; v_gene: TRBV7-2; j_gene: TRBJ1-6; CDR3aa: ASSLGDRSPLH
abundance: many; v_gene: TRBV7-3; j_gene: TRBJ1-1; CDR3aa: ASSLGMNTEAF
abundance: many; v_gene: TRBV5-1; j_gene: TRBJ2-7; CDR3aa: ASSFSRDTYEQY
abundance: -; v_gene: TRBV9; j_gene: TRBJ2-7; CDR3aa: ASSVGGSAYEQY
abundance: -; v_gene: TRBV6-1; j_gene: TRBJ2-7; CDR3aa: ASSAVAGPLPGEQY
abundance: -; v_gene: TRBV4-1; j_gene: TRBJ2-5; CDR3aa: ASSPHLDQETQY
abundance: many; v_gene: TRBV20-1; j_gene: TRBJ2-7; CDR3aa: SASETEVYEQY
abundance: few; v_gene: TRBV6-6; j_gene: TRBJ1-2; CDR3aa: ASSYLEAPNYGYT
abundance: few; v_gene: TRBV27; j_gene: TRBJ2-7; CDR3aa: ASLPSDRSSSYEQY
abundance: few; v_gene: TRBV6-1; j_gene: TRBJ2-3; CDR3aa: ASSEASTGGLLDTQY
abundance: few; v_gene: TRBV12-5; j_gene: TRBJ1-1; CDR3aa: ASGPTGTGSHTEAF
abundance: few; v_gene: TRBV7-9; j_gene: TRBJ1-6; CDR3aa: ASSLGQGEPPLH
abundance: many; v_gene: TRBV27; j_gene: TRBJ2-1; CDR3aa: ASCRRGFYNEQF
abundance: many; v_gene: TRBV11-2; j_gene: TRBJ2-1; CDR3aa: ASSEAGTSGNEQF
abundance: -; v_gene: TRBV5-1; j_gene: TRBJ2-7; CDR3aa: ASSLEYRVEPYEQY
abundance: many; v_gene: TRBV6-4; j_gene: TRBJ2-6; CDR3aa: ASSDTYSGANVLT
abundance: many; v_gene: TRBV20-1; j_gene: TRBJ1-3; CDR3aa: SARENTRGRNTIY
abundance: -; v_gene: TRBV28; j_gene: TRBJ1-2; CDR3aa: ASLDPTYYGYT
abundance: few; v_gene: TRBV18; j_gene: TRBJ2-5; CDR3aa: ASSPQYGTIQETQY
abundance: many; v_gene: TRBV19; j_gene: TRBJ2-3; CDR3aa: ASSKGGYSTDTQY
abundance: few; v_gene: TRBV6-2/TRBV6-3; j_gene: TRBJ1-2; CDR3aa: ASSYAGADGYT
abundance: many; v_gene: TRBV7-2; j_gene: TRBJ2-3; CDR3aa: ASSSLDRGYTDTQY
abundance: few; v_gene: TRBV5-4; j_gene: TRBJ2-7; CDR3aa: ASSPGQRYEQY
abundance: many; v_gene: TRBV29-1; j_gene: TRBJ2-3; CDR3aa: SVDLSTDTQY
abundance: -; v_gene: TRBV7-8; j_gene: TRBJ2-5; CDR3aa: ASSSPITLPADGDYQETQY
abundance: -; v_gene: TRBV12-3/TRBV12-4; j_gene: TRBJ1-4; CDR3aa: ASSLTGGGKLF
abundance: many; v_gene: TRBV5-1; j_gene: TRBJ2-1; CDR3aa: ASKEGTGEAYNEQF
abundance: -; v_gene: TRBV29-1; j_gene: TRBJ2-7; CDR3aa: SVEVSEYEQY
abundance: few; v_gene: TRBV7-9; j_gene: TRBJ1-4; CDR3aa: ASSPRSGEKLF
abundance: few; v_gene: TRBV12-3/TRBV12-4; j_gene: TRBJ1-2; CDR3aa: ASSTGQAYRYT
abundance: -; v_gene: TRBV27; j_gene: TRBJ1-1; CDR3aa: ASSLVPPGPQTPEAF
abundance: few; v_gene: TRBV20-1; j_gene: TRBJ1-6; CDR3aa: SLNDVFNSPLH
abundance: many; v_gene: TRBV6-1; j_gene: TRBJ2-7; CDR3aa: ASSEKGRGPTRTSEQY
abundance: many; v_gene: TRBV19; j_gene: TRBJ1-2; CDR3aa: ASSIPVAAYGYT
abundance: few; v_gene: TRBV4-3; j_gene: TRBJ2-3; CDR3aa: ASSQGQRGTDTQY